This T cell receptor (beta chain) was sequenced for a study of technical replicates of blood from several donors. The data were produced by immunoSEQ multiplex PCR, yet TCRdb's version contains in-frame clones alone and is incomplete. The sample shows about 97,000 clones, roughly 96% of them seen only once. Germline lookup yields CDR1 SNHLY and CDR2 FYNNEI. The V and J ends lost 7 bases and 8 bases, in that order; junction bases with no gene match: 11. The CDR3 extends over 14 amino acids. This chain uses TRBV2 with TRBJ2-1; 7 nucleotides match TRBD2. The sequenced sample consisted of T cells isolated from PBMCs. The sequence was obtained from a human donor in good health. CDR3 amino acids: CASIPGRASDEQFF. The CDR3 bases are TGTGCCAGCATCCCAGGGAGGGCCTCTGATGAGCAGTTCTTC.